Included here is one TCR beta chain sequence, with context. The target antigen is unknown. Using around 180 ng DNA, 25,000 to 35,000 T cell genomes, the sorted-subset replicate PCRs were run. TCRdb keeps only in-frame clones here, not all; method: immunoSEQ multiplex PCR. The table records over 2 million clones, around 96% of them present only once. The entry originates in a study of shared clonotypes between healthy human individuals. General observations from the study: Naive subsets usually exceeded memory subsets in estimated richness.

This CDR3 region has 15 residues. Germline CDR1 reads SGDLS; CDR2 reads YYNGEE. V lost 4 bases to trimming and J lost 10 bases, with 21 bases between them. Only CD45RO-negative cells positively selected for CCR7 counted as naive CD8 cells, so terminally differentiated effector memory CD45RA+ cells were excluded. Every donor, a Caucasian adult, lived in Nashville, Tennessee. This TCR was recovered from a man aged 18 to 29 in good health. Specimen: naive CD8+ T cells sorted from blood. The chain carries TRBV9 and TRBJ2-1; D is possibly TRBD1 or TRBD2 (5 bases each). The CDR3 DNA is TGTGCCAGCAGCCTCCGGGACGGCCACCCCCACGAGCAGTTCTTC. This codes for CASSLRDGHPHEQFF.